These 22 T cell receptor beta chains share one sample of origin, sequenced in a study of beta chain features in type 1 diabetes. The study reverse transcribed the entire isolated RNA, so it sequenced expressed TCRB transcripts. The method was immunoSEQ multiplex PCR; TCRdb's version includes in-frame clones alone and lacks a portion of them. This sample has around 160,000 clones, with 6.5% to 8.5% found just once. Broader study findings: Patients with Type 1 diabetes showed moderately but significantly shorter TCRB CDR3s in all four CD4+ subsets.

For these receptors, no antigen is known. The sequenced sample consisted of central memory CD4+ T cells from blood. These receptor sequences come from a woman between 18 and 29 years old with type 1 diabetes.

This clone was seen a handful of times. The genes are TRBV30 and TRBJ1-5; D gene ambiguous. The CDR3 extends over 16 amino acids. Per the germline V gene, CDR1 is GTSNPN and CDR2 is SVGIG (reference sequence). Trimming removed 2 bases from V and 0 bases from J, with 14 bases in between. For the CDR3, the DNA is TGTGCCTGGAGTCCTCCTGAGAGATATAGCAATCAGCCCCAGCATTTT. Its translation is CAWSPPERYSNQPQHF.

This clone was detected many times. The rearrangement links TRBV23-1 to TRBJ1-6, with 9 bases matching TRBD1. TRBV23-1 carries the ORF label, with uncertain function. Trimming removed 7 bases from V and 10 bases from J; junction bases left unmatched: 11. This CDR3 is built from 15 residues. CDR3 in amino acids: CASILGQGLGSPLHF. The CDR3 nucleotides read TGCGCCAGCATCCTGGGACAGGGCCTAGGGTCACCCCTCCACTTT.

The CDR3 DNA sequence: TGTGCCAGTAGTATTCGCCAGGGAGGGTACGAGCAGTACTTC. Protein product: CASSIRQGGYEQYF. The chain has TRBV19 and TRBJ2-7; 7 positions agree with TRBD2. J was trimmed by 4 bases and V by 3 bases; bases with no gene match: 6. The CDR3 consists of 14 residues. Germline V gives CDR1 LNHDA, CDR2 SQIVND (reference sequence). The complete variable domain, with remaining parts taken from reference TRBV19 and TRBJ2-7, reads DGGITQSPKYLFRKEGQNVTLSCEQNLNHDAMYWYRQDPGQGLRLIYYSQIVNDFQKGDIAEGYSVSREKKESFPLTVTSAQKNPTAFYLCASSIRQGGYEQYFGPGTRLTVT.

For this clone: Germline is not matched at one junction end, which may reflect a read error. The chain carries TRBV6-1 and TRBJ2-5, with D possibly being TRBD2 (6 bases). Looked up from germline, CDR1 is MNHNS and CDR2 is SASEGT. The CDR3 has 16 amino acids. CDR3 loop: CAISESVRREQETQYF. The CDR3 DNA follows: TGTGCCATCAGTGAGTCGGTTAGGAGGGAACAAGAGACCCAGTACTTC.

V and J are TRBV7-9 and TRBJ1-4; D uncertain. Germline assignment: CDR1 SEHNR and CDR2 FQNEAQ (reference sequence). Trimming took 2 bases from V and 7 from J, leaving 20 bases between them. The CDR3 covers 17 residues. CDR3 region: CASSLSRQVVLVEKLFF. DNA of the CDR3: TGTGCCAGCAGCTTATCTCGACAAGTTGTCTTGGTTGAAAAACTGTTTTTT.

A few counts support this clone. The gene calls are TRBV5-1 and TRBJ1-5; perhaps TRBD1 as D (5 bases). The germline V and J ends were trimmed by 0 bases and 4 bases, with 8 bases remaining between them. This CDR3 is built from 14 residues. Germline values: CDR1 SGHRS, CDR2 YFSETQ. DNA of the CDR3: TGCGCCAGCAGCTTGGCGGGGGGGAATCAGCCCCAGCATTTT. Amino acids: CASSLAGGNQPQHF.

This clone was detected only a few times. The V call is TRBV14, the J call TRBJ2-7, with D perhaps matching TRBD2 (5 bases). Trimming left V 4 bases short and J 6 bases short, with 13 bases between. Germline lookup yields CDR1 SGHDN and CDR2 FVKESK. This CDR3 is 13 amino acids long. The CDR3 sequence is CASSPDFGSEQYF. DNA of the CDR3: TGTGCCAGCAGCCCTGACTTTGGGAGCGAGCAGTACTTC.

In this sample, this clone turned up a few times. The rearrangement joins TRBV18 to TRBJ2-7; a possible D gene is TRBD2 (6 bases). Between the trimmed V and J ends, which lost 1 base and 0 bases, there was a span of 10 bases. The CDR3 extends over 15 amino acids. CDR1 is KGHSH, CDR2 LQKENI, per germline. The CDR3 nucleotides read TGTGCCAGCTCACCACAAGACGGGAGCTCCTACGAGCAGTACTTC. Its protein is CASSPQDGSSYEQYF.

V gene TRBV4-1 combines with J gene TRBJ2-3; 12 positions match TRBD2. The CDR3 extends over 19 amino acids. Germline V gene sequence: CDR1 MGHRA, CDR2 YSYEKL. Trimming at V came to 1 base and at J to 0 bases, leaving 8 bases not matched to a gene. The CDR3 bases are TGCGCCAGCAGCCAAGGGCTAGCGGGGGGGATGGGTAGCACAGATACGCAGTATTTT. Its protein product is CASSQGLAGGMGSTDTQYF.

This clone was picked up a small number of times. The chain is built from TRBV5-5 and TRBJ2-7; TRBD1 aligns across 7 bases. V was clipped by 3 bases and J by 4 bases; unmatched bases: 7. Germline V gene lookup returns CDR1 SGHKS and CDR2 YYEKEE (reference sequence). The CDR3 loop spans 14 amino acids. The CDR3 reads CASSSGTAFYEQYF. The CDR3 DNA reads TGTGCCAGCAGCTCCGGGACAGCCTTTTACGAGCAGTACTTC.

The V gene is TRBV5-1, the J gene TRBJ1-1, with TRBD1 matching 10 bases. CDR3 length: 17 amino acids. The V gene's germline CDR1 is SGHRS and CDR2 YFSETQ. Germline trimming cut 4 bases from V and 1 base from J; bases unmatched to any gene: 10. CDR3: CASSLMGTGAGNTEAFF. The CDR3 coding sequence is TGCGCCAGCAGCCTTATGGGGACAGGGGCAGGGAACACTGAAGCTTTCTTT.

This chain uses TRBV14 with TRBJ2-7, with 7 bases matching TRBD1. CDR1 SGHDN and CDR2 FVKESK come from the germline V gene. CDR3 length: 14 amino acids. V trimming: 5 bases; J trimming: 5 bases; junction bases outside the gene matches: 9. The CDR3 protein is CASSSQTGIHEQYF. The DNA of the CDR3 is TGTGCCAGCAGCAGCCAGACAGGGATCCACGAGCAGTACTTC. The complete variable domain, with remaining parts taken from reference TRBV14 and TRBJ2-7, reads EAGVTQFPSHSVIEKGQTVTLRCDPISGHDNLYWYRRVMGKEIKFLLHFVKESKQDESGMPNNRFLAERTGGTYSTLKVQPAELEDSGVYFCASSSQTGIHEQYFGPGTRLTVT.

This clone has only a few counts. The genes are TRBV2 and TRBJ2-3, with D unclear. The CDR3 spans 15 residues. The V end was cut by 6 bases, the J end by 1 base, with 14 bases between. The V gene's germline CDR1 is SNHLY and CDR2 FYNNEI. The CDR3, as DNA: TGTGCCAGCAGGCCTAGGCCATCCCGCACAGATACGCAGTATTTT. Translating gives CASRPRPSRTDTQYF.

This clone has only a few counts. The chain links TRBV9 to TRBJ2-7, with D possibly being TRBD1 (6 bases). Trimming left V 1 base short and J 3 bases short, with 8 bases between. The CDR3 consists of 13 residues. Germline values: CDR1 SGDLS, CDR2 YYNGEE. In DNA form, the CDR3 reads TGTGCCAGCAGCGTAAAGGACAGCTACGAGCAGTACTTC. Its translation: CASSVKDSYEQYF.

J is TRBJ2-5 and V is TRBV7-9, with a possible D match to TRBD1 (5 bases). Between the trimmed V and J ends, which lost 5 bases and 5 bases, there was a span of 18 bases. The CDR3 covers 15 residues. The germline gives CDR1 SEHNR, CDR2 FQNEAQ (reference sequence). This CDR3 is CASSPRTWTLETQYF. DNA of the CDR3: TGTGCCAGCAGCCCCCGGACATGGACCCTGGAGACCCAGTACTTC.

The chain couples TRBV5-1 to TRBJ2-7; tentative D call: TRBD2 (5 bases). Trimming stripped 5 bases from V and 0 bases from J, with 12 bases between. The CDR3 totals 14 residues. Per the germline V gene, CDR1 is SGHRS and CDR2 is YFSETQ. In DNA, the CDR3 is TGCGCCAGCAGATCGGGAATACTCTCCTACGAGCAGTACTTC. Translating gives CASRSGILSYEQYF.

This chain connects TRBV27 to TRBJ2-3, with 10 bases fitting TRBD1. Losses at the gene ends were 5 bases for V and 2 bases for J; bases not matched to a gene: 10. CDR1 and CDR2 from the germline V gene are MNHEY and SMNVEV (reference sequence). This CDR3 spans 17 amino acids. The CDR3 here is CASSRTRTGGFTDTQYF. The CDR3 nucleotides are TGTGCCAGCAGTCGGACCCGGACAGGGGGGTTCACAGATACGCAGTATTTT.

This clone was observed a handful of times. The gene calls are TRBV7-6 and TRBJ1-1, with unresolved D. V was trimmed by 5 bases and J by 10 bases, leaving 17 bases between them. From germline, CDR1 is SGHVS and CDR2 FNYEAQ. The CDR3 is 13 amino acids. This CDR3 reads CASSPGSGSRAFF. CDR3 DNA sequence: TGTGCCAGCAGCCCCGGGTCGGGGTCGCGAGCTTTCTTT.

V usage is TRBV5-4 and J usage is TRBJ2-3, with TRBD2 matching over 11 bases. The V gene's germline CDR1 is SGHNT and CDR2 YYREEE (reference sequence). The CDR3 consists of 16 residues. V was clipped by 0 bases and J by 7 bases; unmatched bases: 7. Here the CDR3 DNA reads TGTGCCAGCAGCTTGGACCTAGCGGGGGGCGGGTATACGCAGTATTTT. Encoded protein: CASSLDLAGGGYTQYF.

The rearrangement joins TRBV11-3 to TRBJ2-5, with D perhaps matching TRBD2 (5 bases). Trimming left V 3 bases short and J 5 bases short, with 10 bases between. This CDR3 has 13 amino acids. Germline CDR1 is SGHNT and CDR2 is YENEEA. DNA of the CDR3: TGTGCCAGCAGCTTCACTAGTGGGGAGACCCAGTACTTC. It yields the protein CASSFTSGETQYF.

The chain has TRBV7-2 and TRBJ1-5, with a tentative D call TRBD1 (5 bases). With 4 bases removed from V and 0 bases from J, the gap between germline ends came to 10 bases. This CDR3 spans 15 amino acids. CDR1 and CDR2 from the germline V gene are SGHTA and FQGNSA. The CDR3: CASSWGGNSNQPQHF. CDR3 DNA sequence: TGTGCCAGCAGCTGGGGGGGAAATAGCAATCAGCCCCAGCATTTT.

About this clone: The sample contains more than one DNA sequence encoding this CDR3. The CDR3 DNA reads TGTGCCAGCAGCCCACGGCGGGTCAACTATGGCTACACCTTC. Translation: CASSPRRVNYGYTF. The rearrangement joins TRBV7-2 to TRBJ1-2, with D hard to call. V was cut by 5 bases and J by 2 bases, with 12 bases left in between. This CDR3 is built from 14 residues. Per germline, CDR1 SGHTA and CDR2 FQGNSA.